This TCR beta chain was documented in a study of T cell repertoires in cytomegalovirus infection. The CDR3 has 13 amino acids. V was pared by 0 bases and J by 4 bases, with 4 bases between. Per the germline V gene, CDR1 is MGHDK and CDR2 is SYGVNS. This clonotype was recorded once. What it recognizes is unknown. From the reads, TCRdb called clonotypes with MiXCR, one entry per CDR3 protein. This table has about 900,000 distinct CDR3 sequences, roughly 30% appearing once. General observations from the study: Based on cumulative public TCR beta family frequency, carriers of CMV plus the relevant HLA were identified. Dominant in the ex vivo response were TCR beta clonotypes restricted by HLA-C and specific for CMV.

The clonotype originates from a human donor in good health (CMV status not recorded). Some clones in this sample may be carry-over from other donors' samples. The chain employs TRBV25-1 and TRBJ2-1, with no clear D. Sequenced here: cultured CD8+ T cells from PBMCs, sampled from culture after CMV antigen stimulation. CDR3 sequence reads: CASSEYKYNEQFF. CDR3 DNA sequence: TGTGCCAGCAGTGAATATAAATACAATGAGCAGTTCTTC.